This TCR beta chain originates from a study of early T cells in non-severe SARS-CoV-2 infection. Across the whole study: Sequencing targeted bulk RNA from unsorted whole blood, leaving chains unpaired.

The library protocol tagged individual cDNA molecules with unique molecular identifiers. TCRdb redid the calling of the 5' RACE reads with MiXCR, one entry per CDR3 protein. The repertoire holds some 60,000 distinct CDR3 sequences, roughly an eighth seen once, with 1.3% to 1.5% in the top ten. Notes on this clonotype: Its matching antigen is unknown.

Study conclusions and caveats: VDJdb-based annotation leaned toward anti-spike CD8 responses and missed private and CD4 specificities.

The V gene lost 0 bases and the J gene lost 1 base, with 8 bases spanning the gap. Germline CDR1 reads SGHKS; CDR2 reads YYEKEE (reference sequence). The CDR3 has 15 residues. This sequence joins TRBV5-5 and TRBJ2-1; no clear D gene. The clonotype comes from an adult who was a healthcare worker with PCR-confirmed SARS-CoV-2 infection or an uninfected control (not recorded which). The sequencing here drew on whole blood, taken at baseline. In DNA form, the CDR3 reads TGTGCCAGCAGCTTGGAGGCTAGTTCCTACAATGAGCAGTTCTTC. As protein: CASSLEASSYNEQFF. The entire variable domain, with the rest obtained from reference TRBV5-5 and TRBJ2-1, is as follows: DAGVTQSPTHLIKTRGQQVTLRCSPISGHKSVSWYQQVLGQGPQFIFQYYEKEERGRGNFPDRFSARQFPNYSSELNVNALLLGDSALYLCASSLEASSYNEQFFGPGTRLTVL.